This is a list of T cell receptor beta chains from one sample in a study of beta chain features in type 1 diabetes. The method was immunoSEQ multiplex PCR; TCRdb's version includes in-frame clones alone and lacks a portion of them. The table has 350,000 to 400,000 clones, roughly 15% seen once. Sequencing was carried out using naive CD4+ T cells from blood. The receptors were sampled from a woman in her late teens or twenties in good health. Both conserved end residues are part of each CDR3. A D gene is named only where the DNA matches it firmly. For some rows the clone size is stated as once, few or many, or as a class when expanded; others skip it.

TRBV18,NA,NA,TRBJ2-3,CASSPQRGTDTQYF,TGTGCCAGCTCACCCCAAAGAGGTACAGATACGCAGTATTTT
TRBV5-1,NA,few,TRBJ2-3,CASRAGSTDTQYF,TGCGCCAGCAGGGCGGGTAGCACAGATACGCAGTATTTT
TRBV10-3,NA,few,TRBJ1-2,CAISHKGALYGYTF,TGTGCCATCAGCCACAAAGGGGCCCTATATGGCTACACCTTC
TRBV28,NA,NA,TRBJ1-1,CASRANLEAFF,TGTGCCAGCAGGGCAAACCTTGAAGCTTTCTTT
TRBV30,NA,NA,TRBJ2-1,CAWSPRRNEQFF,TGTGCCTGGAGCCCTCGGAGGAATGAGCAGTTCTTC
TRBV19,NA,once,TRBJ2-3,CASSPRYSTDTQYF,TGTGCCAGTAGCCCCCGCTATAGCACAGATACGCAGTATTTT
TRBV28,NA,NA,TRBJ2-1,CASSPIRGINNEQFF,TGTGCCAGCAGTCCGATAAGGGGGATAAACAATGAGCAGTTCTTC
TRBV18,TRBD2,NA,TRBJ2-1,CASSPGLAGENEQFF,TGTGCCAGCTCACCGGGGCTAGCGGGAGAGAATGAGCAGTTCTTC
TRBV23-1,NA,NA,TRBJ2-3,CASSQSSGLRTDTQYF,TGCGCCAGCAGTCAATCATCAGGCCTTAGGACAGATACGCAGTATTTT
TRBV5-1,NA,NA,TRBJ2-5,CASSLEDNQETQYF,TGCGCCAGCAGCTTGGAGGACAACCAAGAGACCCAGTACTTC
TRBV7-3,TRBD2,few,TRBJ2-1,CASTQAGAPLDEQFF,TGTGCCAGCACCCAAGCGGGAGCCCCTTTAGATGAGCAGTTCTTC
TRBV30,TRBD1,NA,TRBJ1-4,CAWSVTRGPSTNEKLFF,TGTGCCTGGAGTGTAACCAGGGGGCCCTCAACTAATGAAAAACTGTTTTTT
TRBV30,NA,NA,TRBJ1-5,CAWRGPFGVNQPQHF,TGTGCCTGGAGGGGCCCCTTCGGGGTAAATCAGCCCCAGCATTTT
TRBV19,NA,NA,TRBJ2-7,CASSINRVGEQYF,TGTGCCAGTAGTATCAACAGGGTAGGCGAGCAGTACTTC
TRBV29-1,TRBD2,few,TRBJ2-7,CSVKRGGLEQYF,TGCAGCGTCAAGCGGGGAGGCCTGGAGCAGTACTTC
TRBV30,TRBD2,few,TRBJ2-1,CAWSGASGGLGEQFF,TGTGCCTGGAGTGGCGCTAGCGGGGGCCTGGGAGAGCAGTTCTTC
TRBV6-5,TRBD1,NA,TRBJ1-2,CASTKPGQANYGYTF,TGTGCCAGCACGAAGCCGGGACAGGCCAACTATGGCTACACCTTC
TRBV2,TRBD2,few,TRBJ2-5,CASTTLAGGAWETQYF,TGTGCCAGCACCACTCTAGCGGGAGGAGCGTGGGAGACCCAGTACTTC
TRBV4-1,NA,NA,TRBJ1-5,CASSHKRLSMLNQPQHF,TGCGCCAGCAGCCATAAGAGACTGTCTATGCTTAATCAGCCCCAGCATTTT
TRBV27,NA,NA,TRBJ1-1,CASSTPGASGEAFF,TGTGCCAGCAGTACCCCAGGGGCTAGCGGTGAAGCTTTCTTT
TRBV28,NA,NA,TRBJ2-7,CASGVPGTYEQYF,TGTGCCAGCGGGGTCCCGGGGACCTACGAGCAGTACTTC
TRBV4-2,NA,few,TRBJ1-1,CASSQDRGSATEAFF,TGTGCCAGCAGCCAAGATCGGGGATCCGCCACTGAAGCTTTCTTT
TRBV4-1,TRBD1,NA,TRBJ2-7,CASSQERQSGTGAFEQYF,TGCGCCAGCAGCCAAGAGCGCCAGTCCGGGACAGGTGCCTTCGAGCAGTACTTC
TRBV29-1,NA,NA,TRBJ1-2,CSVEESRRGKQGYTF,TGCAGCGTTGAAGAATCCCGCAGGGGAAAGCAGGGCTACACCTTC
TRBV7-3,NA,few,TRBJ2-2,CASSAQGQNTGELFF,TGTGCCAGCAGCGCCCAGGGACAGAACACCGGGGAGCTGTTTTTT
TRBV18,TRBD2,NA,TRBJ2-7,CASSNPGSSGRMGQYF,TGTGCCAGCTCAAATCCTGGGAGTAGCGGGAGAATGGGGCAGTACTTC
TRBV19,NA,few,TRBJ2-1,CASSRTRSSYNEQFF,TGTGCCAGTTCCAGGACTCGAAGCTCCTACAATGAGCAGTTCTTC
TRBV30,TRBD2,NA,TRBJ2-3,CAWSRLAGTDTQYF,TGTGCCTGGAGTAGACTAGCGGGCACAGATACGCAGTATTTT
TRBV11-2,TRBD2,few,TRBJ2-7,CASSFGLVRGSYEQYF,TGTGCCAGCAGCTTCGGACTAGTCCGGGGTTCCTACGAGCAGTACTTC
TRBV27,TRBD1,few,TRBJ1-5,CASNSGTGGNQPQHF,TGTGCCAGCAACTCCGGGACAGGGGGCAATCAGCCCCAGCATTTT
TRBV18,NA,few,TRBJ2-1,CASSPGRNPYNEQFF,TGTGCCAGCTCACCGGGGAGGAACCCCTACAATGAGCAGTTCTTC
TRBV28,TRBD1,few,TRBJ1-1,CASSKPGTGGTWGAFF,TGTGCCAGCAGCAAGCCCGGGACAGGGGGCACCTGGGGAGCTTTCTTT
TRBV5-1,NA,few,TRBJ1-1,CASSLSMNTEAFF,TGCGCCAGCAGCCTATCCATGAACACTGAAGCTTTCTTT
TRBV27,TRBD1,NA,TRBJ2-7,CASSLLRGPGEQYF,TGTGCCAGCTCACTACTAAGGGGGCCGGGGGAGCAGTACTTC
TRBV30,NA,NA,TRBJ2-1,CAYEAGSYNEQFF,TGTGCCTACGAGGCGGGGTCCTACAATGAGCAGTTCTTC
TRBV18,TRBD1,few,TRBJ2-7,CASSPGPGQGNYEQYF,TGTGCCAGCTCACCGGGACCGGGACAGGGGAACTACGAGCAGTACTTC
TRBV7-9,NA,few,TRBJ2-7,CASSFQGKRTYEQYF,TGTGCCAGCAGCTTTCAGGGCAAGCGAACCTACGAGCAGTACTTC
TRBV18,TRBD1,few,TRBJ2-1,CASSLLLPRQGAYNEQFF,TGTGCCAGCTCACTACTATTACCCAGACAGGGAGCCTACAATGAGCAGTTCTTC
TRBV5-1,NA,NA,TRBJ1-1,CASSLAGGREAEAFF,TGCGCCAGCAGCTTGGCCGGTGGCAGGGAGGCTGAAGCTTTCTTT
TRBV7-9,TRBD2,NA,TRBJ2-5,CASSLEASGRFSETQYF,TGTGCCAGCAGCTTAGAGGCTAGCGGGAGATTCTCGGAGACCCAGTACTTC